This TCR beta chain is drawn from a study of identical twins. TCRdb redid the calling of the 5' RACE reads with MiXCR, one entry per CDR3 protein. In the table there are around 570,000 distinct CDR3 sequences, roughly 9.5% of which are singletons. This clonotype has just a few counts. The sample was also reused in another study, on yellow fever vaccine responses in identical twins.

What was sequenced was PBMCs. The TCR was taken from a woman younger than 30 in good health.

The CDR3 protein is CASTKPGGETQYF. The CDR3 DNA is TGTGCCAGCACCAAGCCAGGCGGAGAGACCCAGTACTTC. The gene calls are TRBV7-2 and TRBJ2-5; D gene ambiguous. Trimming cost V 7 bases and J 4 bases, with 13 bases left between them. The CDR3 runs 13 residues. CDR1 is SGHTA and CDR2 is FQGNSA in the germline V gene.